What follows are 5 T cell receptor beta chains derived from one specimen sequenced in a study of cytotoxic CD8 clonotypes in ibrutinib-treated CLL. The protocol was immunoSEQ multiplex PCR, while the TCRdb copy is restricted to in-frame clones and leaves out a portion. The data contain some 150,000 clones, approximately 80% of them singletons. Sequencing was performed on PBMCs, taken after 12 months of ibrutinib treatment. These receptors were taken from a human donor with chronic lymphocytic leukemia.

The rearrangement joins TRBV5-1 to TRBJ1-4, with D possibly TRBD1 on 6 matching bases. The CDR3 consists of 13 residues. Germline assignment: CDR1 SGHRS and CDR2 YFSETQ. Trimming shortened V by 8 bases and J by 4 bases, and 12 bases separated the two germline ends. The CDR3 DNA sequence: TGCGCCAGTAGGATGGACAGTAATGAAAAACTGTTTTTT. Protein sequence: CASRMDSNEKLFF.

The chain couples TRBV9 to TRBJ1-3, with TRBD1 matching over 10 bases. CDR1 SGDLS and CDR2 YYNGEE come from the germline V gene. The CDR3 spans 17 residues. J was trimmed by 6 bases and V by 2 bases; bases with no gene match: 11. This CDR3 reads CASSVGTGAYFTNTIYF. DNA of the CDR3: TGTGCCAGCAGCGTTGGGACAGGGGCCTACTTCACAAACACCATATATTTT.

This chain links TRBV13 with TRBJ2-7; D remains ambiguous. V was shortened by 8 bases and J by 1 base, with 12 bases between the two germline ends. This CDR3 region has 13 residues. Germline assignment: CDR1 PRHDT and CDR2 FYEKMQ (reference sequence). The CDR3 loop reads CASSALQSYEQYF. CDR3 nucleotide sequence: TGTGCCAGCTCGGCACTGCAATCCTACGAGCAGTACTTC. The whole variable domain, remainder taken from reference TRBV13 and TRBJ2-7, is AAGVIQSPRHLIKEKRETATLKCYPIPRHDTVYWYQQGPGQDPQFLISFYEKMQSDKGSIPDRFSAQQFSDYHSELNMSSLELGDSALYFCASSALQSYEQYFGPGTRLTVT.

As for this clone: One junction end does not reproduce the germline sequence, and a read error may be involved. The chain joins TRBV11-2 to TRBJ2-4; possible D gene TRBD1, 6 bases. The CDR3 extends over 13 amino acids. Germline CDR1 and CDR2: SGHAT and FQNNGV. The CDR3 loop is CASSPFPPGALDF. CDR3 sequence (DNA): TGTGCCAGCAGCCCCTTCCCCCCAGGGGCTTTGGACTTC. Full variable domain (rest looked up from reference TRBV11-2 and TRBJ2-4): EAGVAQSPRYKIIEKRQSVAFWCNPISGHATLYWYQQILGQGPKLLIQFQNNGVVDDSQLPKDRFSAERLKGVDSTLKIQPAKLEDSAVYLCASSPFPPGALDFGAGTRLSVL.

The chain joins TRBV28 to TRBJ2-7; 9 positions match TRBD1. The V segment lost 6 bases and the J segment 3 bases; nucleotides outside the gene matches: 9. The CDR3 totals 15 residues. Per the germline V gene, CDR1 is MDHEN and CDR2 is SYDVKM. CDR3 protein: CASSAPGTGNYEQYF. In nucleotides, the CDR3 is TGTGCCAGCAGCGCCCCCGGGACAGGGAACTACGAGCAGTACTTC.